This TCR beta chain was sequenced in a study of shared clonotypes between healthy human individuals. The study's findings and limits: Approximately 5% was the fraction of naive CD4 clonotypes found shared across a handful of donors.

The germline V gene has CDR1 KGHSH and CDR2 LQKENI. This CDR3 comprises 14 residues. Trimming took off 6 bases at V and 3 bases at J, with 15 bases between the two ends. Naive CD8 cells were CD45RO-negative, positively selected for CCR7, excluding terminally differentiated effector memory CD45RA+ cells. Assay execution proceeded at the deep level. Replicate PCRs for sorted subsets used approximately 190 ng DNA; this equaled 30,000 to 35,000 T cell genomes. Profiled with immunoSEQ multiplex PCR; TCRdb holds only in-frame clones, not every one. The table has over 2,000,000 clones, about 94% seen once; the top ten hold more than 1.5%. Turning to this clone: Its target is not known.

Sequenced: naive CD8+ T cells from PBMCs. This TCR derives from a man younger than 35 in good health. Some clones in this sample may be carry-over from other donors' samples. J is TRBJ2-7 and V is TRBV18, with D tentatively TRBD1 (6 bases). The CDR3 loop reads CASSLSGEFYEQYF. CDR3 nucleotide sequence: TGTGCCAGCTCCCTCTCAGGGGAATTCTACGAGCAGTACTTC.